This is a list of T cell receptor beta chains from one sample in a study of T cell changes during pregnancy in multiple sclerosis. Profiled with immunoSEQ multiplex PCR; TCRdb holds only in-frame clones, not every one. The table lists roughly 38,000 clones, 88% of them singletons, with about 1.2% in the top ten. This material consisted of CD4+ T cells from peripheral blood mononuclear cells, taken before pregnancy. The source is a female donor with multiple sclerosis, enrolled in a pregnancy study. Both conserved end residues are part of each CDR3. The order of the fields is D gene, J gene, clone size, V gene, CDR3 protein, CDR3 DNA. D genes are given only for firm matches. Clone size is not always given. Where it is, it says once, few, many or a class for expanded clones.

NA | TRBJ2-6 | NA | TRBV6-5 | CASSWLRAGANVLTF | TGTGCCAGCAGTTGGTTACGCGCTGGGGCCAACGTCCTGACTTTC
TRBD2 | TRBJ2-7 | NA | TRBV7-2 | CASSHGLAGGNEQYF | TGTGCCAGCAGCCACGGACTAGCGGGAGGCAACGAGCAGTACTTC
TRBD1 | TRBJ1-4 | NA | TRBV6-1 | CASRDRVTNEKLFF | TGTGCCAGCAGAGACAGGGTAACTAATGAAAAACTGTTTTTT
TRBD2 | TRBJ2-1 | NA | TRBV7-9 | CASSLAGAGALYNEQFF | TGTGCCAGCAGCTTAGCGGGCGCGGGAGCCCTCTACAATGAGCAGTTCTTC
TRBD1 | TRBJ1-1 | NA | TRBV29-1 | CSVGWDSLMNTEAFF | TGCAGCGTTGGGTGGGACAGCCTTATGAACACTGAAGCTTTCTTT
TRBD1 | TRBJ2-7 | NA | TRBV28 | CASSSYRDRVVYEQYF | TGTGCCAGCAGTTCTTACCGGGACAGGGTAGTCTACGAGCAGTACTTC
NA | TRBJ2-5 | NA | TRBV30 | CAWSMDSQETQYF | TGTGCCTGGAGTATGGACAGCCAAGAGACCCAGTACTTC
TRBD2 | TRBJ2-5 | NA | TRBV19 | CASSIDSGTSGQTQYF | TGTGCCAGTAGTATAGACTCCGGGACTAGCGGGCAGACCCAGTACTTC
NA | TRBJ2-3 | once | TRBV12-5 | CASGLGLELDTQYF | TGTGCTAGTGGTTTGGGATTGGAGTTGGATACGCAGTATTTT
NA | TRBJ2-2 | NA | TRBV2 | CASNHRAAGELFF | TGTGCCAGCAACCACAGGGCCGCCGGGGAGCTGTTTTTT
NA | TRBJ2-7 | NA | TRBV7-8 | CASSLVVSGYEQYF | TGTGCCAGCAGCTTAGTGGTTAGCGGTTACGAGCAGTACTTC
NA | TRBJ2-7 | NA | TRBV12-2 | CASRLQTSGSGDEQYF | TGTGCAAGTCGCCTCCAGACTAGCGGGAGTGGCGACGAGCAGTACTTC
NA | TRBJ2-5 | NA | TRBV6-1 | CASSEGNLRRQNQETQYF | TGTGCCAGCAGTGAAGGTAATCTGAGGCGGCAGAACCAAGAGACCCAGTACTTC
TRBD2 | TRBJ2-7 | NA | TRBV6-6 | CASSLRAGGSYEQYF | TGTGCCAGCAGTCTTAGAGCGGGAGGGAGCTACGAGCAGTACTTC
NA | TRBJ2-1 | NA | TRBV4-2 | CASSQEPGGLAALNEQFF | TGTGCCAGCAGCCAAGAGCCCGGGGGGCTAGCGGCACTTAATGAGCAGTTCTTC
NA | TRBJ2-7 | once | TRBV30 | CAWNTGTGPYEQYF | TGTGCCTGGAACACAGGAACAGGCCCCTACGAGCAGTACTTC
NA | TRBJ1-1 | NA | TRBV7-9 | CASSLSDTEAFF | TGTGCCAGCAGCCTTAGCGACACTGAAGCTTTCTTT
TRBD2 | TRBJ2-1 | NA | TRBV5-1 | CASSSPGGSEEQFF | TGCGCCAGCAGCTCTCCGGGAGGCTCCGAGGAGCAGTTCTTC
NA | TRBJ2-3 | NA | TRBV7-9 | CASSLAPSGTDTQYF | TGTGCCAGCAGCTTAGCGCCTAGCGGCACAGATACGCAGTATTTT
TRBD1 | TRBJ2-3 | few | TRBV5-4 | CASTIFSTGVPINTDTQYF | TGTGCCAGCACCATATTTTCCACAGGGGTTCCCATAAACACAGATACGCAGTATTTT
TRBD2 | TRBJ2-1 | NA | TRBV2 | CASSSAGRESSGEQFF | TGTGCCAGCAGCTCGGCGGGGCGGGAGAGTAGCGGTGAGCAGTTCTTC
TRBD1 | TRBJ2-3 | NA | TRBV29-1 | CSVEGQGIQVTDTQYF | TGCAGCGTTGAGGGACAGGGGATCCAAGTCACAGATACGCAGTATTTT